The clone carrying this T cell receptor beta chain was observed a few times. The target antigen is unknown. Constant-segment primers served in 5'RACE that generated TCR alpha and TCR beta cDNA libraries bearing sample barcodes and UMIs. TCRdb re-called the 5' RACE reads with MiXCR, one entry per CDR3 protein. The sample lists roughly 450,000 distinct CDR3 sequences, 18% occurring once. Germline V lookup: CDR1 LGHDT, CDR2 YNNKEL (reference sequence). V lost 0 bases to trimming and J lost 5 bases, with 10 bases between them. CDR3 length: 14 amino acids. This sample was taken from a study of T-cell memory formation after mild COVID-19. At the level of the study: Clustering of TCRs was largely donor specific.

Findings and caveats of the study: Later expanders leaned CD4+, whereas day 15 to 85 contracting clones were balanced CD4/CD8.

Sequencing used PBMCs or a T cell subset sorted from them (not recorded which). This chain connects TRBV3-1 to TRBJ1-1; D uncertain. This sequence was found in an adult woman who had mild COVID-19 (a few samples of this study predate the infection). Cell type and time point are not known. This CDR3 reads CASSQEVRITEAFF. The CDR3 DNA reads as TGTGCCAGCAGCCAAGAGGTTCGGATAACTGAAGCTTTCTTT.